A selection of T cell receptor beta chains follows, all from one sample in a study of blood T cells in healthy people across ages. TCRdb ran MiXCR on the 5' RACE reads and lists one entry per CDR3 protein. The sample has about 800,000 distinct CDR3 sequences, about 62% seen once. Sequenced input: blood. The receptors were gathered from a man aged 25-45 years in good health. CDR3s include the opening cysteine and the closing phenylalanine or tryptophan. D genes are given only for firm matches. The size entry is marked missing in some rows and otherwise reads once, few, many or a size class.

V gene: TRBV7-2; D gene: .; clone size: .; J gene: TRBJ2-3; CDR3 protein: CASSLFLEPSTDTQYF; CDR3 DNA: TGTGCCAGCAGCTTATTTCTAGAACCTAGCACAGATACGCAGTATTTT
V gene: TRBV7-8; D gene: TRBD1; clone size: .; J gene: TRBJ2-7; CDR3 protein: CASSSLDRGGYEQYF; CDR3 DNA: TGTGCCAGCAGCTCGCTGGACAGGGGGGGCTACGAGCAGTACTTC
V gene: TRBV2; D gene: TRBD2; clone size: few; J gene: TRBJ2-7; CDR3 protein: CASSEAISGGKQGEQYF; CDR3 DNA: TGTGCCAGCAGTGAAGCGATTAGCGGGGGTAAGCAGGGCGAGCAGTACTTC
V gene: TRBV4-2; D gene: .; clone size: .; J gene: TRBJ2-1; CDR3 protein: CASSQEGARYPNDEQFF; CDR3 DNA: TGTGCCAGCAGCCAAGAGGGCGCGCGGTACCCAAATGATGAGCAGTTCTTC
V gene: TRBV30; D gene: .; clone size: once; J gene: TRBJ2-7; CDR3 protein: CAWSVVSRGEQYF; CDR3 DNA: TGTGCCTGGAGTGTTGTTTCTCGTGGCGAGCAGTACTTC
V gene: TRBV7-2; D gene: TRBD1; clone size: once; J gene: TRBJ2-7; CDR3 protein: CASSPRDRARSRYF; CDR3 DNA: TGTGCCAGCAGCCCCCGGGACAGAGCTCGGAGCAGGTACTTC
V gene: TRBV2; D gene: .; clone size: .; J gene: TRBJ2-5; CDR3 protein: CAIGARETQYF; CDR3 DNA: TGTGCCATAGGGGCTAGAGAGACCCAGTACTTC
V gene: TRBV6-1; D gene: .; clone size: .; J gene: TRBJ1-5; CDR3 protein: CASSQSFRGYSNQPQHF; CDR3 DNA: TGTGCCAGCAGTCAATCCTTTAGAGGCTATAGCAATCAGCCCCAGCATTTT
V gene: TRBV7-2; D gene: .; clone size: .; J gene: TRBJ2-7; CDR3 protein: CASSPGEGGGYEQYF; CDR3 DNA: TGTGCCAGCAGCCCCGGGGAGGGGGGAGGTTACGAGCAGTACTTC
V gene: TRBV7-9; D gene: .; clone size: many; J gene: TRBJ2-7; CDR3 protein: CASSPPVGRYEQYF; CDR3 DNA: TGTGCCAGCAGCCCCCCGGTAGGGCGCTACGAGCAGTACTTC
V gene: TRBV20-1; D gene: .; clone size: .; J gene: TRBJ1-2; CDR3 protein: CSARSGGFRYGYTF; CDR3 DNA: TGCAGTGCTAGATCAGGCGGGTTTCGCTATGGCTACACCTTC
V gene: TRBV29-1; D gene: .; clone size: .; J gene: TRBJ2-5; CDR3 protein: CSVESAAQETQYF; CDR3 DNA: TGCAGCGTTGAATCGGCAGCCCAAGAGACCCAGTACTTC
V gene: TRBV30; D gene: TRBD2; clone size: once; J gene: TRBJ2-7; CDR3 protein: CAWDGTSYEQYF; CDR3 DNA: TGTGCCTGGGATGGGACTAGCTACGAGCAGTACTTC
V gene: TRBV6-2/TRBV6-3; D gene: TRBD2; clone size: .; J gene: TRBJ2-7; CDR3 protein: CASSARGGLATGEQYF; CDR3 DNA: TGTGCCAGCAGCGCTAGGGGCGGACTAGCCACCGGCGAGCAGTACTTC
V gene: TRBV20-1; D gene: .; clone size: .; J gene: TRBJ2-1; CDR3 protein: CSARDLMQYNEQFF; CDR3 DNA: TGCAGTGCTAGAGATCTCATGCAATACAATGAGCAGTTCTTC
V gene: TRBV6-1; D gene: .; clone size: .; J gene: TRBJ2-7; CDR3 protein: CASSEVDGETPASYEQYF; CDR3 DNA: TGTGCCAGCAGTGAAGTCGACGGTGAAACTCCAGCCTCCTACGAGCAGTACTTC
V gene: TRBV12-3/TRBV12-4; D gene: TRBD2; clone size: .; J gene: TRBJ2-2; CDR3 protein: CASSREGGELFF; CDR3 DNA: TGTGCCAGCAGTCGGGAGGGCGGGGAGCTGTTTTTT
V gene: TRBV20-1; D gene: .; clone size: .; J gene: TRBJ2-1; CDR3 protein: CSAGHPNSNEQFF; CDR3 DNA: TGCAGTGCTGGCCATCCGAATAGCAATGAGCAGTTCTTC
V gene: TRBV29-1; D gene: TRBD2; clone size: .; J gene: TRBJ2-3; CDR3 protein: CSVGGVGLAATDTQYF; CDR3 DNA: TGCAGCGTTGGAGGGGTGGGCCTAGCGGCCACAGATACGCAGTATTTT
V gene: TRBV5-5; D gene: .; clone size: .; J gene: TRBJ2-5; CDR3 protein: CASSQGFLKTQYF; CDR3 DNA: TGTGCCAGCAGCCAGGGGTTTTTAAAGACCCAGTACTTC
V gene: TRBV2; D gene: .; clone size: .; J gene: TRBJ2-1; CDR3 protein: CASSAPSKIEQFF; CDR3 DNA: TGTGCCAGCAGTGCCCCTTCGAAAATCGAGCAGTTCTTC
V gene: TRBV6-5; D gene: .; clone size: .; J gene: TRBJ1-1; CDR3 protein: CASSYGWGTPTEAFF; CDR3 DNA: TGTGCCAGCAGTTACGGTTGGGGGACTCCCACTGAAGCTTTCTTT
V gene: TRBV4-3; D gene: .; clone size: .; J gene: TRBJ1-5; CDR3 protein: CASSPTGRGNQPQHF; CDR3 DNA: TGCGCCAGCAGCCCAACAGGCAGGGGCAATCAGCCCCAGCATTTT
V gene: TRBV11-1; D gene: .; clone size: .; J gene: TRBJ2-7; CDR3 protein: CASRESTGGRVYEQYF; CDR3 DNA: TGTGCCAGCAGAGAAAGTACAGGAGGTCGGGTCTACGAGCAGTACTTC
V gene: TRBV28; D gene: TRBD1; clone size: .; J gene: TRBJ2-5; CDR3 protein: CASSWDRGHDEQYF; CDR3 DNA: TGTGCCAGCAGTTGGGACAGGGGGCACGATGAGCAGTACTTC
V gene: TRBV6-2/TRBV6-3; D gene: .; clone size: .; J gene: TRBJ2-1; CDR3 protein: CASSYSKSNYNEQFF; CDR3 DNA: TGTGCCAGCAGTTACTCGAAATCGAACTACAATGAGCAGTTCTTC
V gene: TRBV6-6; D gene: TRBD2; clone size: .; J gene: TRBJ2-3; CDR3 protein: CASRDQRDGPKYF; CDR3 DNA: TGTGCCAGCAGAGACCAGCGGGACGGCCCTAAGTATTTT
V gene: TRBV13; D gene: .; clone size: .; J gene: TRBJ1-1; CDR3 protein: CASSLGGGTEAFF; CDR3 DNA: TGTGCTAGCAGCTTAGGGGGAGGGACTGAAGCTTTCTTT
V gene: TRBV25-1; D gene: .; clone size: many; J gene: TRBJ1-1; CDR3 protein: CASSDSRVQGEVGAFF; CDR3 DNA: TGTGCCAGCAGTGACTCCCGCGTCCAGGGCGAGGTTGGAGCTTTCTTT
V gene: TRBV5-1; D gene: .; clone size: .; J gene: TRBJ2-7; CDR3 protein: CASSFYLPGSRYEQYF; CDR3 DNA: TGCGCCAGCAGCTTTTACCTTCCCGGCAGTCGGTACGAGCAGTACTTC
V gene: TRBV6-2/TRBV6-3; D gene: .; clone size: .; J gene: TRBJ2-7; CDR3 protein: CASSPAGDMIYEQYF; CDR3 DNA: TGTGCCAGCAGCCCGGCAGGGGACATGATCTACGAGCAGTACTTC
V gene: TRBV19; D gene: .; clone size: .; J gene: TRBJ2-1; CDR3 protein: CASSQRVDLGNEQFF; CDR3 DNA: TGTGCCAGTAGCCAGAGGGTAGACCTTGGGAATGAGCAGTTCTTC
V gene: TRBV7-3; D gene: .; clone size: .; J gene: TRBJ2-1; CDR3 protein: CASSKGGGLRGNEQFF; CDR3 DNA: TGTGCCAGCAGCAAGGGGGGCGGACTACGGGGCAATGAGCAGTTCTTC
V gene: TRBV6-1; D gene: .; clone size: .; J gene: TRBJ1-1; CDR3 protein: CASSEGYLDRNTEAFF; CDR3 DNA: TGTGCCAGCAGTGAAGGGTACCTGGACAGGAACACTGAAGCTTTCTTT
V gene: TRBV20-1; D gene: .; clone size: .; J gene: TRBJ1-5; CDR3 protein: CSASKSEDLPQHF; CDR3 DNA: TGCAGTGCTAGCAAAAGTGAGGACCTCCCCCAGCATTTT
V gene: TRBV7-2; D gene: .; clone size: .; J gene: TRBJ2-5; CDR3 protein: CASSLDIRGSETQYF; CDR3 DNA: TGTGCCAGCAGCTTAGATATCAGGGGTTCAGAGACCCAGTACTTC
V gene: TRBV29-1; D gene: .; clone size: .; J gene: TRBJ2-1; CDR3 protein: CSVEPRGEQFF; CDR3 DNA: TGCAGCGTTGAACCGCGAGGTGAGCAGTTCTTC